This T cell receptor (beta chain) was identified in a study of blood T cell repertoires in COVID-19. The CDR3 spans 17 residues. Germline assignment: CDR1 MDHEN and CDR2 SYDVKM. V lost 4 bases and J 3 bases, leaving 16 bases between the germline ends. Produced via immunoSEQ multiplex PCR; TCRdb's table is partial and in-frame only. This table has about 60,000 clones, almost 90% appearing once. J is TRBJ1-6 and V is TRBV28; D unresolved. Input material: peripheral blood. This TCR derives from a man aged 55 to 70 with acute or convalescent COVID-19. The CDR3: CASSSRMGLSYNSPLHF. Here the CDR3 DNA reads TGTGCCAGCAGTTCCCGGATGGGCCTGAGCTATAATTCACCCCTCCACTTT.